Below, 19 T cell receptor beta chains from the same sample are listed, as sequenced in a study of T cells after yellow fever vaccination. MiXCR, run by TCRdb on the 5' RACE reads, gives a single entry per CDR3 protein. Among some 290,000 distinct CDR3 sequences listed, around a tenth were seen once. The specimen was CD4+ T cells sorted from PBMCs, collected 45 days after the yellow fever booster vaccination. Every receptor here comes from a man aged 18 to 29 who received the YFV17D yellow fever vaccine.

V is TRBV27 and J is TRBJ1-6; 8 positions match TRBD1. Trimming removed 5 bases from V and 7 bases from J; junction bases left unmatched: 4. CDR1 is MNHEY, CDR2 SMNVEV, per germline (reference sequence). The CDR3 has 14 residues. The CDR3 DNA reads TGTGCCAGCAGTCGGACAGGGCTAAATTCACCCCTCCACTTT. Translating it yields CASSRTGLNSPLHF.

Only a few counts were recorded for this clonotype. The chain has TRBV6-1 and TRBJ1-2; D perhaps matches TRBD1 (5 bases). Trimming took off 6 bases at V and 6 bases at J, with 17 bases between the two ends. Germline V gene data show CDR1 as MNHNS and CDR2 as SASEGT. The CDR3 loop spans 14 amino acids. Here the CDR3 DNA reads TGTGCCAGCAGCACTCAGGGAGTTGGGAATGGCTACACCTTC. Encoded protein: CASSTQGVGNGYTF.

There are a few counts of this clonotype. The chain carries TRBV6-5 and TRBJ2-6; the D gene is possibly TRBD1 (5 bases). V was clipped by 2 bases and J by 0 bases, with 14 bases between them. Germline values: CDR1 MNHEY, CDR2 SVGAGI. The CDR3 extends over 18 amino acids. DNA of the CDR3: TGTGCCAGCAGTTACGCAGGGCGACTGGGCTCTGGGGCCAACGTCCTGACTTTC. It is translated as CASSYAGRLGSGANVLTF.

This chain joins TRBV6-2 or TRBV6-3 and TRBJ2-3; TRBD1 matches at 8 bases. The CDR3 runs 17 residues. V was clipped by 0 bases and J by 2 bases; unmatched bases: 7. Germline CDR1 MNHEY, CDR2 SVGEGT. The CDR3 loop is CASSYSLDREYTDTQYF. In DNA form, the CDR3 reads TGTGCCAGCAGTTACTCCTTGGACAGGGAATACACAGATACGCAGTATTTT.

The table lists this clonotype with a few counts. CDR3 in amino acids: CASSLWLASLPGELFF. CDR3 coding DNA: TGTGCCAGCAGCTTGTGGCTAGCGAGTCTGCCCGGGGAGCTGTTTTTT. V gene TRBV5-5 combines with J gene TRBJ2-2, with D tentatively TRBD2 (6 bases). Germline V lookup: CDR1 SGHKS, CDR2 YYEKEE (reference sequence). V lost 1 base and J 6 bases, leaving 16 bases between the germline ends. This CDR3 comprises 16 residues.

The rearrangement joins TRBV20-1 to TRBJ2-2, with a possible D match to TRBD2 (5 bases). V lost 6 bases and J lost 1, with 18 bases in between. The CDR3 loop spans 16 amino acids. Germline CDR1 is DFQATT and CDR2 is SNEGSKA (reference sequence). CDR3 bases: TGCAGTGCCAGTAGCGTGGGTGGTCAGAACACCGGGGAGCTGTTTTTT. Protein: CSASSVGGQNTGELFF.

This clonotype was seen at least ten times. The J gene is TRBJ1-1, the V gene TRBV18; possible D gene TRBD1, 5 bases. CDR1 and CDR2 (germline): KGHSH, LQKENI. This CDR3 has 13 residues. V dropped 10 bases and J dropped 5 bases, with 17 bases sitting between them. The CDR3 DNA is TGTGCCACCCGCGTGGGGGAAAATACTGAAGCTTTCTTT. It yields the protein CATRVGENTEAFF.

This clonotype was found a few times. The genes are TRBV27 and TRBJ2-7, with TRBD2 matching over 7 bases. The junction had 9 bases not matched to a gene; V was cut back by 6 bases and J by 1 base. The CDR3 is 15 amino acids. Germline V gene sequence: CDR1 MNHEY, CDR2 SMNVEV (reference sequence). CDR3 residues: CASSLTGTTSYEQYV. The CDR3, as DNA: TGTGCCAGCAGCCTAACCGGGACTACATCCTACGAGCAGTACGTC.

The J gene is TRBJ1-4, the V gene TRBV5-1; 8 bases fit TRBD1. This CDR3 is 15 amino acids long. Losses at the gene ends were 2 bases for V and 7 bases for J; bases not matched to a gene: 7. CDR1 and CDR2 from the germline V gene are SGHRS and YFSETQ. CDR3 region: CASSLMTGEGEKLFF. The CDR3 DNA sequence: TGCGCCAGCAGCTTAATGACAGGGGAGGGTGAAAAACTGTTTTTT.

The chain has TRBV5-1 and TRBJ1-1; 10 nucleotides agree with TRBD1. CDR3 length: 16 residues. V shed 4 bases and J 6 bases; nucleotides not matched to a gene: 12. The germline V gene encodes CDR1 SGHRS and CDR2 YFSETQ. CDR3 amino acids: CASSTGQGEPTPEAFF. The CDR3, as DNA: TGCGCCAGCAGCACCGGACAGGGGGAGCCGACCCCTGAAGCTTTCTTT.

This clonotype was seen a handful of times. The V and J genes are TRBV5-4 and TRBJ2-1; 10 nucleotides align to TRBD2. The V segment lost 2 bases and the J segment 1 base; nucleotides outside the gene matches: 9. Looked up from germline, CDR1 is SGHNT and CDR2 is YYREEE (reference sequence). This CDR3 is 18 amino acids long. Written as DNA, the CDR3 is TGTGCCAGCAGCTTAGAGGTAGCGGGGGGAATTTCCTACAATGAGCAGTTCTTC. The encoded protein is CASSLEVAGGISYNEQFF. The variable domain in full, with the rest retrieved from reference TRBV5-4 and TRBJ2-1, is ETGVTQSPTHLIKTRGQQVTLRCSSQSGHNTVSWYQQALGQGPQFIFQYYREEENGRGNFPPRFSGLQFPNYSSELNVNALELDDSALYLCASSLEVAGGISYNEQFFGPGTRLTVL.

The chain carries TRBV3-1 and TRBJ2-1; TRBD2 matches at 14 bases. After removal of 4 bases from V and 8 bases from J, the junction contained 4 bases not matched to a gene. The V gene's germline CDR1 is LGHDT and CDR2 YNNKEL (reference sequence). The CDR3 totals 15 residues. CDR3 loop: CASSPGLAGEHEQFF. The CDR3 region has the DNA TGTGCCAGCAGCCCGGGACTAGCGGGGGAGCATGAGCAGTTCTTC.

V usage is TRBV19 and J usage is TRBJ2-7; 10 positions agree with TRBD1. This CDR3 is built from 15 residues. Germline assignment: CDR1 LNHDA and CDR2 SQIVND (reference sequence). The junction had 4 bases not matched to a gene; V was cut back by 3 bases and J by 2 bases. The DNA for the CDR3 is TGTGCCAGTAGTATCTCCGGGACAGGGGCCTACGAGCAGTACTTC. It yields the protein CASSISGTGAYEQYF.

This clonotype has a count of ten or more. V gene TRBV6-5 combines with J gene TRBJ1-3; D is uncertain. With 6 bases removed from V and 0 bases from J, the gap between germline ends came to 9 bases. Germline V gene sequence: CDR1 MNHEY, CDR2 SVGAGI. The CDR3 has 14 residues. In nucleotides, the CDR3 is TGTGCCAGCAGACGGACCGGCTCTGGAAACACCATATATTTT. The encoded protein is CASRRTGSGNTIYF.

This clonotype was recorded at least ten times. The chain combines TRBV7-2 with TRBJ1-2; 11 bases align to TRBD1. The CDR3 is 15 amino acids. Germline V lookup: CDR1 SGHTA, CDR2 FQGNSA. The V and J ends lost 3 bases and 8 bases, in that order; junction bases with no gene match: 8. The CDR3 nucleotides read TGTGCCAGCAGCTTTGGGACAGGGGGAAGTAGAGGCTACACCTTC. Amino acids: CASSFGTGGSRGYTF.

The CDR3 DNA follows: TGTGCCAGCAGCCAAGATGTGCAGACCCAGTACTTC. It specifies CASSQDVQTQYF. This rearrangement joins TRBV4-2 to TRBJ2-5; no firm D call. V was shortened by 0 bases and J by 6 bases, with 5 bases between the two germline ends. There are 12 residues in the CDR3. CDR1 and CDR2 from the germline V gene are LGHNA and YNFKEQ.

This clonotype was picked up a small number of times. In DNA form, the CDR3 reads TGCGCCTCCTCCAGGGGCGGGGCGAGGGATGAGCAGTTCTTC. Protein product: CASSRGGARDEQFF. This chain uses TRBV5-1 with TRBJ2-1, with D perhaps given as TRBD1 or TRBD2 (6 bases each). The CDR3 has 14 amino acids. Germline V gene data show CDR1 as SGHRS and CDR2 as YFSETQ. V was trimmed by 10 bases and J by 8 bases, leaving 22 bases between them.

This sequence joins TRBV19 and TRBJ2-1; perhaps TRBD2 as D (6 bases). V lost 3 bases and J lost 10, with 16 bases in between. There are 14 residues in the CDR3. Germline assignment: CDR1 LNHDA and CDR2 SQIVND (reference sequence). The CDR3 region is CASSMMDGRGEQFF. DNA for the CDR3: TGTGCCAGTAGTATGATGGACGGACGGGGGGAGCAGTTCTTC.

Here the CDR3 DNA reads TGCAGTGCTAGCAACGCCGAGGGAATCGGGTGCACAGATACGCAGTATTTT. It encodes CSASNAEGIGCTDTQYF. V gene TRBV20-1 combines with J gene TRBJ2-3; the D gene is possibly TRBD2 (5 bases). This CDR3 is built from 17 residues. Germline V gene sequence: CDR1 DFQATT, CDR2 SNEGSKA (reference sequence). Trimming shortened V by 3 bases and J by 1 base, and 20 bases separated the two germline ends.